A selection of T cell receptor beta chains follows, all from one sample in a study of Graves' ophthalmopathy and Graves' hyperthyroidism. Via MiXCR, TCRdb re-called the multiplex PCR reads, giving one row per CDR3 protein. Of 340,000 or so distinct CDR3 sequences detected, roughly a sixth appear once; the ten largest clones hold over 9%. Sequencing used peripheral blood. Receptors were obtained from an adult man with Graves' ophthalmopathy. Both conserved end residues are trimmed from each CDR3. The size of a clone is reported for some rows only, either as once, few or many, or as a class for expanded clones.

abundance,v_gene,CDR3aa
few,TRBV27,ASSLSARDGYT
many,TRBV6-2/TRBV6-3,ASSYSSGGGQPQH
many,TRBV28,ASSFRGLSGNTIY
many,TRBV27,ASSFNQGNTEAF
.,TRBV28,ASRPRTSGRYEQY
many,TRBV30,AWSEFRSGHT
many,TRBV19,ASSISTGYQETQY
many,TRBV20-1,SARDRASGRRGTGELF
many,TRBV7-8,ASSLLQGETQY
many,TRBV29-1,SVEVTQNTEAF
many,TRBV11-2,ASSLRDTNNSPLH
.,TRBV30,ASLPVDRRIGGLF
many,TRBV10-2,ASSELRELDEQY
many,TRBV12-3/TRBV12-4,ASSFLRGTGKETQY
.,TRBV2,ASTLLGETQY
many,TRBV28,ASSDRIHGYT
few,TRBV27,ASTYWGAGGQETQY
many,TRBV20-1,SASRGLSLGEQY
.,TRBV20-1,SALLAEETQY
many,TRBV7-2,ASSSDRGKQETQY
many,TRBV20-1,SARPGLADKNIQY
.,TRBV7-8,ASSLDVAGEALAKNIQY
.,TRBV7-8,ASSRTGASSNQPQH
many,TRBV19,ASSIALTGNYGYT